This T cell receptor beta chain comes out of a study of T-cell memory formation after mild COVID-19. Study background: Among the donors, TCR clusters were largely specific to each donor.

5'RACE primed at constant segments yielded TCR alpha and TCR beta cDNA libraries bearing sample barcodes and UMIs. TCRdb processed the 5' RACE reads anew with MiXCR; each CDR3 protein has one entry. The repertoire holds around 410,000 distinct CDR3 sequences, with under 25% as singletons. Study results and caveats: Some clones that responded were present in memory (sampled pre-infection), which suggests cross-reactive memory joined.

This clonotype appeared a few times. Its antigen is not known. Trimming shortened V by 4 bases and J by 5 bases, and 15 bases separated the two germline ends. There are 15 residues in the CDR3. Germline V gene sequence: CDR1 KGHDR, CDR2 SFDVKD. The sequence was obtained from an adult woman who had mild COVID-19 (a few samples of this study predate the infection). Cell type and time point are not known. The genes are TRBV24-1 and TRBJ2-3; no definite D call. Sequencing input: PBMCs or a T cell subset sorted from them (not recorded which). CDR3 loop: CATSEGGRPGDTQYF. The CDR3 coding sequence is TGTGCCACCAGTGAGGGCGGACGGCCGGGAGATACGCAGTATTTT.